This T cell receptor beta chain came from a study of T cell repertoires in cytomegalovirus infection. Study overall: A matching HLA type, together with CMV infection, was signaled by public TCR beta signatures.

V was clipped by 3 bases and J by 2 bases; unmatched bases: 20. Germline CDR1 reads LNHDA; CDR2 reads SQIVND (reference sequence). The CDR3 has 21 amino acids. TCRdb independently ran MiXCR on the reads; one entry per CDR3 protein. The table has some 940,000 distinct CDR3 sequences, around 32% seen once. Whole-study results and caveats: Predominance within the ex vivo response was attributable to HLA-C-restricted CMV-specific TCR beta clonotypes. Pooled public TCR beta family frequency picked out CMV carriers with the relevant HLA.

In regard to this clonotype: Its antigen is unknown.

The receptor was derived from a human donor in good health (CMV status not recorded). Some clones in this sample may be carry-over from other donors' samples. This sample comprised cultured CD8+ T cells from PBMCs, obtained from culture after CMV antigen stimulation. V is TRBV19 and J is TRBJ2-1, with 9 bases identical to TRBD2. This chain's CDR3 is CASSILPYSLEAGGTYNEQFF. The CDR3 region has the DNA TGTGCCAGTAGTATCCTTCCTTATTCCCTAGAAGCGGGGGGAACCTACAATGAGCAGTTCTTC. Full variable domain (outside the CDR3, taken from reference TRBV19 and TRBJ2-1): DGGITQSPKYLFRKEGQNVTLSCEQNLNHDAMYWYRQDPGQGLRLIYYSQIVNDFQKGDIAEGYSVSREKKESFPLTVTSAQKNPTAFYLCASSILPYSLEAGGTYNEQFFGPGTRLTVL.